The clone carrying this TCR beta chain came up a few times. Antigen specificity is unknown. Germline V gene data show CDR1 as MRHNA and CDR2 as SNTAGT. The V end was cut by 5 bases, the J end by 9 bases, with 20 bases between. The CDR3 spans 15 residues. Multiplex touch-down PCR with TRB-A/B primers amplified rearranged V-D-J TRB sequences. Each CDR3 protein gets one entry after TCRdb re-called the multiplex PCR reads with MiXCR. Of around 12,000 distinct CDR3 sequences listed, about 25% were seen once; the top ten hold roughly half. Peripheral blood genomic DNA, not sorted cells or RNA, was the template. These data are taken from a study of T cell repertoires in aging, cancer and after chemotherapy. Study background: Donor ages fell into six groups from 30 or younger up to 70 or older. The full dataset contained 9.1 million or so TCR reads. Healthy donor repertoires were recorded over several months to years and showed clear clonal overlap. Study outcomes and limitations: Age-matched healthy donors had significantly more diverse, less clonal blood TCR repertoires than untreated cancer patients.

The sequencing input was blood. J is TRBJ2-1 and V is TRBV6-4; D uncertain. The receptor comes from a human donor in good health. The CDR3 coding sequence is TGTGCCAGCAGTCCCCGGGCCACGCCTTGGGTTGAGCAGTTCTTC. Its protein product is CASSPRATPWVEQFF.